A selection of T cell receptor beta chains follows, all from one sample in a study of T cell responses to AZD1222 COVID-19 vaccine. Measured with immunoSEQ multiplex PCR; TCRdb has only the in-frame clones, and not every one. The table lists 60,000 to 75,000 clones, nearly 90% of them singletons. The sequences come from peripheral blood, collected 28 days after the second AZD1222 dose. The receptors shown here come from an adult who received the AZD1222 COVID-19 vaccine. Each CDR3 is given with its conserved first and last residue. The order of the fields is V gene, clone size, J gene, D gene, CDR3 protein, CDR3 DNA. The D gene is left open where the match is weak. Rows give clone size only sometimes, using once, few, many, or a class for an expanded clone.

>TRBV12-3/TRBV12-4|-|TRBJ1-1|-
CASSSTGSDEAFF
TGTGCCAGCAGTTCAACAGGGTCGGATGAAGCTTTCTTT
>TRBV6-5|-|TRBJ1-5|-
CASSTGGQGVKPQHF
TGTGCCAGCAGTACGGGCGGGCAGGGAGTAAAGCCCCAGCATTTT
>TRBV5-1|-|TRBJ2-7|-
CASSFGPVTSYEQYF
TGCGCCAGCAGTTTTGGTCCTGTGACCTCCTACGAGCAGTACTTC
>TRBV18|-|TRBJ2-7|-
CASSPRGGSGEQYF
TGTGCCAGCTCACCACGAGGGGGGTCGGGCGAGCAGTACTTC
>TRBV4-1|-|TRBJ2-3|TRBD2
CASSQDRLAGDTQYF
TGCGCCAGCAGCCAAGATCGACTAGCGGGAGATACGCAGTATTTT
>TRBV29-1|once|TRBJ2-1|TRBD2
CSGGLAGRSYNEQFF
TGCAGCGGCGGACTAGCGGGCCGTTCCTACAATGAGCAGTTCTTC
>TRBV19|-|TRBJ2-7|-
CASSQSAYEQYF
TGTGCCAGTAGTCAATCGGCGTACGAGCAGTACTTC
>TRBV5-1|-|TRBJ2-1|TRBD2
CASSPGGGRSSYNEQFF
TGCGCCAGCAGCCCGGGGGGAGGGAGGAGCTCCTACAATGAGCAGTTCTTC
>TRBV5-1|-|TRBJ2-1|TRBD2
CASTRGGSSYNEQFF
TGCGCCAGCACCCGGGGGGGTAGCTCCTACAATGAGCAGTTCTTC
>TRBV6-5|-|TRBJ2-7|-
CASSYIQGAAYEQYF
TGTGCCAGCAGCTATATACAGGGCGCAGCCTACGAGCAGTACTTC
>TRBV5-5|few|TRBJ2-7|TRBD2
CASSLRLAVYEQYF
TGTGCCAGCAGCTTGAGACTAGCGGTATACGAGCAGTACTTC
>TRBV5-1|-|TRBJ1-1|-
CASSLTGSNTEAFF
TGCGCCAGCAGCTTGACAGGCTCGAACACTGAAGCTTTCTTT
>TRBV11-3|-|TRBJ2-7|TRBD2
CASSHSRRTSTYEQYF
TGTGCCAGCAGCCACTCGAGGCGGACTAGCACTTACGAGCAGTACTTC
>TRBV6-5|-|TRBJ2-1|-
CASRTGGFGFGEQFF
TGTGCCAGCAGGACGGGGGGCTTCGGTTTCGGTGAGCAGTTCTTC
>TRBV5-4|-|TRBJ2-5|TRBD2
CASSSKTSPTQYF
TGTGCCAGCAGCTCCAAGACTAGCCCTACGCAGTACTTC
>TRBV7-8|-|TRBJ2-2|-
CASSLVGGSIGELFF
TGTGCCAGCAGCTTAGTTGGAGGGAGCATCGGGGAGCTGTTTTTT
>TRBV19|-|TRBJ1-2|TRBD1
CASSRTGIGYTF
TGTGCCAGTAGTCGGACAGGGATTGGCTACACCTTC
>TRBV11-2|-|TRBJ2-7|TRBD2
CASSLGLADYEQYF
TGTGCCAGCAGCTTAGGACTAGCGGACTACGAGCAGTACTTC
>TRBV4-3|-|TRBJ2-7|-
CASSQGLTGPSYEQYF
TGCGCCAGCAGCCAAGGTCTTACAGGGCCAAGCTACGAGCAGTACTTC
>TRBV2|-|TRBJ1-5|-
CASSDSYSNQPQHF
TGTGCCAGTTCGGACAGCTATAGCAATCAGCCCCAGCATTTT
>TRBV4-2|-|TRBJ2-7|-
CASSQEKARSYEQYF
TGTGCCAGCAGCCAAGAGAAGGCCCGCTCCTACGAGCAGTACTTC
>TRBV5-8|few|TRBJ1-4|-
CASSLRADEKLFF
TGTGCCAGCAGCTTGAGGGCCGATGAAAAACTGTTTTTT
>TRBV5-6|once|TRBJ2-2|-
CASSFIGNKGYTGELFF
TGTGCCAGCAGCTTTATCGGGAATAAGGGCTACACCGGGGAGCTGTTTTTT
>TRBV28|-|TRBJ2-7|-
CASSWSVVVYEQYF
TGTGCCAGCAGTTGGTCTGTCGTCGTCTACGAGCAGTACTTC
>TRBV5-6|-|TRBJ2-5|TRBD1
CASSLAAGGETQYF
TGTGCCAGCAGCTTGGCGGCAGGGGGAGAGACCCAGTACTTC
>TRBV6-5|-|TRBJ1-5|-
CASNPYRAGQPQHF
TGTGCCAGCAACCCCTACAGGGCCGGTCAGCCCCAGCATTTT
>TRBV11-2|-|TRBJ2-3|TRBD2
CASSTGLAGRNTDTQYF
TGTGCCAGCAGCACAGGACTAGCGGGACGAAACACAGATACGCAGTATTTT
>TRBV10-3|-|TRBJ1-6|-
CAISVEPAGGSPLHF
TGTGCCATCAGTGTAGAGCCTGCGGGTGGTTCACCCCTCCACTTT
>TRBV4-3|few|TRBJ1-2|TRBD1
CASSHTGGDYGYTF
TGCGCCAGCAGCCACACAGGGGGGGACTATGGCTACACCTTC
>TRBV7-9|-|TRBJ2-7|TRBD1
CASSSGQGVYEQYF
TGTGCCAGCAGCTCGGGACAGGGGGTCTACGAGCAGTACTTC
>TRBV7-8|-|TRBJ2-1|-
CASRPGGSFNEQFF
TGTGCCAGCAGACCCGGGGGCTCATTCAATGAGCAGTTCTTC
>TRBV10-3|-|TRBJ2-3|TRBD2
CAISELELAGADTQYF
TGTGCCATCAGTGAGTTAGAACTAGCGGGAGCAGATACGCAGTATTTT
>TRBV27|-|TRBJ1-6|-
CASSLERGAPLHF
TGTGCCAGCAGTTTAGAACGGGGGGCACCCCTCCACTTT
>TRBV6-5|few|TRBJ2-5|-
CASSYSGPQKETQYF
TGTGCCAGCAGTTACTCTGGTCCCCAGAAAGAGACCCAGTACTTC
>TRBV5-1|-|TRBJ2-7|TRBD2
CASNHLAGGVYEQYF
TGCGCCAGCAACCATCTAGCGGGAGGGGTTTACGAGCAGTACTTC
>TRBV14|-|TRBJ2-7|-
CASSQVDSYEQYF
TGTGCCAGCAGCCAAGTGGACTCCTACGAGCAGTACTTC
>TRBV10-3|-|TRBJ1-4|-
CAISDSGESEKLFF
TGTGCCATCAGTGATTCGGGAGAGAGTGAAAAACTGTTTTTT
>TRBV11-3|-|TRBJ2-1|TRBD1
CASSLEGALGDEQFF
TGTGCCAGCAGCCTTGAGGGGGCGCTCGGAGATGAGCAGTTCTTC
>TRBV29-1|-|TRBJ1-5|TRBD1
CSVKNGQGNQPQHF
TGCAGCGTCAAGAATGGACAGGGGAATCAGCCCCAGCATTTT